This T cell receptor beta chain was retrieved from a study of T cells in women clearing cervical HPV infection. Looking at the study overall: Case blood drawn at lesion detection; control blood after infection cleared. Cases' blood sampling followed lesion detection by median around 160 days (90 to 200).

Clones were sequenced by immunoSEQ multiplex PCR, and TCRdb holds only the in-frame ones, with some missing. The sample spans fewer than 25,000 clones; the ten largest clones claim around 5%. The CDR3 sequence is 13 residues long. CDR1 is KGHSH, CDR2 LQKENI, per germline. Worth noting for this clone: What it recognizes is unknown. The read is 3 residues too short to cover the CDR3 end, so that end is filled in from the germline J gene.

Findings and limits, study-wide: Controls had more TRBV6-7 (approximately 0.16%) than cases (approximately 0.11%).

This TCR was recovered from a woman aged 18-70 years with a cervical HPV16 infection that either progressed to CIN3+ or cleared (not recorded which). The chain combines TRBV18 with TRBJ1-2; D is undetermined. The sample comprised blood buffy coat. CDR3 DNA, as far as it was read: TGTGCCAGCTCACCCGGACTAGCTGACGAC. Translation: CASSPGLADD. In full, the CDR3 reads CASSPGLADDYTF.